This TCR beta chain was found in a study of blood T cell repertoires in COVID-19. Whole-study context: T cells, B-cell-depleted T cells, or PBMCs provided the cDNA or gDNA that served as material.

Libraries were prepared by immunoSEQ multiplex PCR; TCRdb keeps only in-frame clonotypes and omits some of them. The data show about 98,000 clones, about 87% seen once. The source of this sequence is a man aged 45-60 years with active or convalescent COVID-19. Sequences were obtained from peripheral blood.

CDR3 amino acids: CASSLGVIETQYF. Written as DNA, the CDR3 is TGTGCCAGCAGCTTAGGCGTAATAGAGACCCAGTACTTC. The rearrangement links TRBV13 to TRBJ2-5, with D unresolved. Germline loops: CDR1 PRHDT, CDR2 FYEKMQ (reference sequence). Trimming shortened V by 0 bases and J by 4 bases, and 6 bases separated the two germline ends. This CDR3 has 13 amino acids.